The source of this TCR beta chain is a study of graft-versus-host responses after intestinal transplantation. At the level of the study: Recipients had transplants, and these were multivisceral, liver-intestinal, or isolated intestinal. Tacrolimus plus steroids were given to all recipients for roughly three years, preceded by anti-thymocyte globulin induction.

General study findings and limits: Detection of GvH clones occurred in recipient marrow, and some had their first appearance in ileum or blood.

This CDR3 comprises 13 residues. Trimming pared 3 bases from V and 0 bases from J, leaving 6 bases between. Germline CDR1 MGHRA, CDR2 YSYEKL. Libraries were prepared by immunoSEQ multiplex PCR; TCRdb keeps only in-frame clonotypes and omits some of them. The repertoire has around 100,000 clones, roughly 93% of them found once; the top ten carry 1% to 1.5%. Comment on this clone: Its antigen is unknown.

The V and J genes are TRBV4-1 and TRBJ2-7; D is ambiguous. This sequence was found in a human donor who received an intestinal transplant. Source: unstimulated CD8+ T cells sorted from spleen or lymph node cells, taken before intestinal transplant. The CDR3 region is CASSHTSSYEQYF. The CDR3 bases are TGCGCCAGCAGCCACACGAGCTCCTACGAGCAGTACTTC.